This T cell receptor (beta chain) was recorded in a study of untreated major depressive disorder. Overall study findings and caveats: TRBV25-01 and TRBV02-01 followed the flow pattern without significance. Generalizability is limited by the comparatively small study sample.

TCRdb's copy holds only in-frame clones and misses some; the assay was immunoSEQ multiplex PCR. Of tens of thousands of clones listed, around 93% were seen once; the top ten hold around 0.3%. The CDR3 consists of 14 residues. Germline V gene lookup returns CDR1 SGHRS and CDR2 YFSETQ. V dropped 0 bases and J dropped 5; count of bases not matched to a gene: 2. As regards this clone: No antigen is known for it.

Excluded: major illness, comorbidity, regular medication, drug use, over 100 g alcohol weekly. Around 30 ml of peripheral blood was collected per donor. The TCR comes from a man between 25 and 39 years old in good health. The V gene is TRBV5-1, the J gene TRBJ1-5; 7 positions agree with TRBD1. Sequencing was done on a sample of CD4+ T cells from PBMCs. CDR3 DNA sequence: TGCGCCAGCAGCTTGGACAGGGGCGATCAGCCCCAGCATTTT. Amino acids: CASSLDRGDQPQHF.